Listed below are T cell receptor beta chains from one sample, sequenced in a study of cytomegalovirus exposure and HLA in healthy donors. Measured with immunoSEQ multiplex PCR; TCRdb has only the in-frame clones, and not every one. The table shows approximately 150,000 clones, with around 80% occurring only once. The sample consisted of PBMCs. Source of these receptors: a man aged 35 to 55 in good health and CMV-seronegative. CDR3s include the opening cysteine and the closing phenylalanine or tryptophan. A D gene is named only where the DNA matches it firmly. Some rows have no size entry. The others give once, few or many, or a class for an expanded clone.

J | V | size | D | CDR3 | DNA
TRBJ1-6 | TRBV5-1 | - | TRBD1 | CASSSRTGFKDSPLHF | TGCGCCAGCAGCTCGAGGACAGGGTTTAAAGATTCACCCCTCCACTTT
TRBJ2-3 | TRBV28 | - | TRBD2 | CASSTPPRTSLGDTQYF | TGTGCCAGCAGTACACCCCCGAGGACTAGCTTGGGAGATACGCAGTATTTT
TRBJ1-2 | TRBV5-1 | - | TRBD1 | CASSSLTTGGAEEGYTF | TGCGCCAGCAGCTCACTAACTACAGGGGGCGCGGAGGAAGGCTACACCTTC
TRBJ1-4 | TRBV5-1 | - | - | CASRIWGVGEKLFF | TGCGCCAGCCGAATCTGGGGGGTAGGTGAAAAACTGTTTTTT
TRBJ1-4 | TRBV28 | few | TRBD1 | CASKTQGAEKLFF | TGTGCCAGCAAGACTCAGGGGGCGGAAAAACTGTTTTTT
TRBJ2-7 | TRBV14 | - | TRBD1 | CASSQESRGRAYEQYF | TGTGCCAGCAGCCAAGAAAGCAGGGGGCGCGCCTACGAGCAGTACTTC
TRBJ2-3 | TRBV9 | - | TRBD1 | CASSGKQGPVGTDTQYF | TGTGCCAGCAGCGGGAAACAGGGGCCGGTCGGCACAGATACGCAGTATTTT
TRBJ1-5 | TRBV7-9 | - | - | CASSLGPGFNQPQHF | TGTGCCAGCAGCTTAGGTCCGGGTTTCAATCAGCCCCAGCATTTT
TRBJ2-5 | TRBV5-6 | few | - | CASSPLRDQETQYF | TGTGCCAGCAGCCCTCTCAGGGACCAAGAGACCCAGTACTTC
TRBJ1-1 | TRBV19 | once | - | CASSIVGANTEAFF | TGTGCCAGTAGTATAGTTGGGGCAAACACTGAAGCTTTCTTT
TRBJ2-7 | TRBV10-2 | - | - | CASRDSSGEAGYF | TGCGCCAGCAGGGATTCCTCCGGGGAGGCGGGATACTTC
TRBJ2-3 | TRBV7-9 | - | - | CASSLAGGAGDTQYF | TGTGCCAGCAGCTTAGCAGGGGGGGCCGGGGATACGCAGTATTTT
TRBJ1-4 | TRBV5-1 | few | - | CASSLAATNEKLFF | TGCGCCAGCAGCTTAGCTGCAACTAATGAAAAACTGTTTTTT
TRBJ1-1 | TRBV5-4 | - | TRBD1 | CASSPDRGRGGTEAFF | TGTGCCAGCAGCCCCGACAGGGGGCGCGGGGGCACTGAAGCTTTCTTT
TRBJ1-1 | TRBV30 | once | - | CAWSVVNSGTEAFF | TGTGCCTGGAGTGTTGTCAATTCCGGCACTGAAGCTTTCTTT
TRBJ1-3 | TRBV7-8 | - | - | CASSFSGVAGNTIYF | TGTGCCAGCAGCTTCTCGGGGGTTGCTGGAAACACCATATATTTT
TRBJ1-6 | TRBV9 | - | - | CASSAGGPRYNSPLHF | TGTGCCAGCAGCGCGGGGGGACCGAGGTATAATTCACCCCTCCACTTT
TRBJ1-5 | TRBV5-1 | - | TRBD1 | CASSWGQGMDQPQHF | TGCGCCAGCAGCTGGGGACAGGGGATGGATCAGCCCCAGCATTTT
TRBJ2-1 | TRBV11-3 | - | - | CASSVRRTEYNEQFF | TGTGCCAGCAGCGTTCGTCGGACAGAGTACAATGAGCAGTTCTTC
TRBJ2-7 | TRBV30 | few | TRBD2 | CAWTPGRGLTYEQYF | TGTGCCTGGACTCCCGGGAGGGGTCTTACGTACGAGCAGTACTTC
TRBJ1-5 | TRBV2 | - | - | CASSGERRNQPQHF | TGTGCCAGCAGTGGCGAACGGAGAAATCAGCCCCAGCATTTT
TRBJ2-6 | TRBV4-1 | - | TRBD1 | CASSQEGTGSSGANVLTF | TGCGCCAGCAGCCAAGAAGGGACAGGGTCCTCTGGGGCCAACGTCCTGACTTTC
TRBJ1-1 | TRBV29-1 | - | - | CSVQIHLNTEAFF | TGCAGCGTTCAAATTCATCTGAACACTGAAGCTTTCTTT
TRBJ2-3 | TRBV19 | - | TRBD2 | CASSIQLAGSTDTQYF | TGTGCCAGTAGTATACAATTAGCGGGGAGCACAGATACGCAGTATTTT
TRBJ2-7 | TRBV7-8 | - | TRBD2 | CASSPGLAVVYEQYF | TGTGCCAGCAGCCCGGGACTAGCGGTCGTCTACGAGCAGTACTTC
TRBJ2-3 | TRBV14 | - | TRBD1 | CASSQEQGGVPDTQYF | TGTGCCAGCAGCCAAGAACAGGGGGGTGTCCCCGATACGCAGTATTTT
TRBJ1-1 | TRBV9 | - | TRBD1 | CASSATTGFNTEAFF | TGTGCCAGCAGCGCTACGACAGGGTTTAACACTGAAGCTTTCTTT
TRBJ2-7 | TRBV6-5 | - | TRBD2 | CAIGGGRAYEQYF | TGTGCCATCGGGGGGGGGCGCGCCTACGAGCAGTACTTC
TRBJ2-1 | TRBV19 | - | - | CASTPPSANEQFF | TGTGCCAGTACCCCCCCCAGCGCCAATGAGCAGTTCTTC
TRBJ2-5 | TRBV7-9 | once | - | CASSLGGDSQETQYF | TGTGCCAGCAGCTTGGGCGGGGACTCACAAGAGACCCAGTACTTC
TRBJ1-1 | TRBV9 | - | - | CASSGRGLPNTEAFF | TGTGCCAGCAGCGGAAGAGGACTCCCGAACACTGAAGCTTTCTTT
TRBJ1-1 | TRBV5-4 | - | - | CASSLVRDEAFF | TGTGCCAGCAGCTTGGTCCGGGATGAGGCTTTCTTT
TRBJ1-4 | TRBV30 | few | - | CAWSVRGYSGEKLFF | TGTGCCTGGAGTGTACGAGGCTATTCTGGGGAAAAACTGTTTTTT
TRBJ1-1 | TRBV21-1 | - | - | CASSPRPGKRDTEAFF | TGTGCCAGCAGCCCCCGCCCAGGGAAAAGAGACACTGAAGCTTTCTTT
TRBJ2-6 | TRBV5-1 | once | TRBD1 | CASSLGQGAGANVLTF | TGCGCCAGCAGCTTGGGACAGGGGGCTGGGGCCAACGTCCTGACTTTC
TRBJ2-3 | TRBV15 | few | TRBD2 | CATSSGLAGAPHTQYF | TGTGCCACCAGCAGCGGACTAGCGGGGGCCCCGCATACGCAGTATTTT
TRBJ2-5 | TRBV11-2 | few | TRBD1 | CASGRQGPLLETQYF | TGTGCCAGCGGGAGACAGGGACCACTTCTAGAGACCCAGTACTTC
TRBJ1-2 | TRBV10-1 | - | TRBD1 | CASISLTGTAERANYGYTF | TGCGCCAGCATCTCCCTGACCGGGACAGCCGAAAGAGCTAACTATGGCTACACCTTC
TRBJ2-3 | TRBV9 | few | - | CASSTDSGLSTDTQYF | TGTGCCAGCAGCACCGACTCGGGACTGAGCACAGATACGCAGTATTTT
TRBJ2-3 | TRBV18 | - | - | CASSPPIISSGQYF | TGTGCCAGCTCACCACCAATAATCTCCTCAGGGCAGTATTTT
TRBJ2-1 | TRBV19 | - | TRBD2 | CASGRGGTYNEQFF | TGTGCCAGTGGACGGGGGGGCACCTACAATGAGCAGTTCTTC
TRBJ2-5 | TRBV7-8 | - | - | CASSLRLYRETQYF | TGTGCCAGCAGCTTAAGGCTGTACAGGGAGACCCAGTACTTC
TRBJ2-6 | TRBV27 | once | - | CASSPLTTGLGANVLTF | TGTGCCAGCAGTCCGCTTACGACAGGCTTGGGGGCCAACGTCCTGACTTTC
TRBJ2-7 | TRBV7-8 | - | TRBD1 | CASTLEGAWDEQYF | TGTGCCAGCACCCTTGAGGGGGCGTGGGACGAGCAGTACTTC
TRBJ1-5 | TRBV19 | once | - | CASSFYMGRSTYGGNQPQHF | TGTGCCAGTAGTTTTTATATGGGCAGGTCAACATACGGGGGCAATCAGCCCCAGCATTTT
TRBJ1-2 | TRBV10-3 | - | TRBD1 | CAITGTGTYGYTF | TGTGCCATCACCGGGACAGGTACATATGGCTACACCTTC
TRBJ1-2 | TRBV19 | - | TRBD1 | CASSGQGQIYGYTF | TGTGCCAGTAGTGGACAGGGACAAATCTATGGCTACACCTTC
TRBJ1-5 | TRBV30 | - | - | CAWFSREYSNQPQHF | TGTGCCTGGTTTTCCAGGGAATATAGCAATCAGCCCCAGCATTTT
TRBJ1-1 | TRBV11-3 | - | - | CASSQGGNTEAFF | TGTGCCAGCAGCCAGGGAGGGAACACTGAAGCTTTCTTT
TRBJ1-1 | TRBV7-9 | - | - | CASSPSGNTEAFF | TGTGCCAGCAGCCCGTCCGGTAACACTGAAGCTTTCTTT
TRBJ2-1 | TRBV19 | - | TRBD2 | CASSTSGKHNEQFF | TGTGCCAGTTCTACTAGCGGGAAACACAATGAGCAGTTCTTC
TRBJ2-7 | TRBV7-2 | - | TRBD1 | CASSGPGQGNYEQYF | TGTGCCAGCAGCGGCCCGGGACAGGGGAATTACGAGCAGTACTTC
TRBJ2-7 | TRBV18 | - | TRBD1 | CASSDRGRGIEQYF | TGTGCCAGCTCGGACAGGGGGCGAGGTATCGAGCAGTACTTC
TRBJ2-6 | TRBV5-1 | once | - | CASSLQGGSGANVLTF | TGCGCCAGCAGCCTTCAGGGGGGCTCTGGGGCCAACGTCCTGACTTTC
TRBJ1-2 | TRBV5-6 | - | - | CASSFVGRTNYGYTF | TGTGCCAGCAGCTTCGTAGGGAGGACTAACTATGGCTACACCTTC
TRBJ2-7 | TRBV11-2 | - | - | CASSLSQGSYEQYF | TGTGCCAGCAGCTTATCGCAGGGTAGTTACGAGCAGTACTTC
TRBJ2-5 | TRBV14 | - | - | CASSQVDSPLQETQYF | TGTGCCAGCAGCCAAGTCGACAGCCCTCTCCAAGAGACCCAGTACTTC
TRBJ1-1 | TRBV6-5 | - | - | CASSYRGKLNTEAFF | TGTGCCAGCAGTTACCGAGGGAAATTGAACACTGAAGCTTTCTTT
TRBJ1-1 | TRBV7-6 | once | TRBD1 | CASSKTGGLVTEAFF | TGTGCCAGCAGCAAAACAGGGGGCTTGGTCACTGAAGCTTTCTTT
TRBJ1-1 | TRBV21-1 | - | - | CASSMGQDRNTEAFF | TGTGCCAGCAGCATGGGACAGGACAGAAACACTGAAGCTTTCTTT